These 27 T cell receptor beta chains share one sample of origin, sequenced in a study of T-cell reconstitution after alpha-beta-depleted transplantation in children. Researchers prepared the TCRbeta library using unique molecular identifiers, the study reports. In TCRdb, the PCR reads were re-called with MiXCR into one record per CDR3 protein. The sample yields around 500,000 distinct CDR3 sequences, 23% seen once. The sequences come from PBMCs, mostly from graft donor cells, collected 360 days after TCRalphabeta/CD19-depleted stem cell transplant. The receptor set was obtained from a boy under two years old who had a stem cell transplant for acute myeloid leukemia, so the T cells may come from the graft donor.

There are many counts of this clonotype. Here the CDR3 DNA reads TGCAGTGCGGCGGGGGACGAGACCCAGTACTTC. Translating gives CSAAGDETQYF. The rearrangement joins TRBV20-1 to TRBJ2-5; TRBD2 matches at 7 bases. CDR3 length: 11 amino acids. CDR1 and CDR2 (germline): DFQATT, SNEGSKA (reference sequence). J gave up 5 bases and V 6 bases, and 3 bases lay outside the gene matches.

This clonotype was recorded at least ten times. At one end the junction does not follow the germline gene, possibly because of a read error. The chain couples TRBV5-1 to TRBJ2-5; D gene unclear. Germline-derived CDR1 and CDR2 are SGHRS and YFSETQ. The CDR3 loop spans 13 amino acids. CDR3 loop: CASSLVGQETQYF. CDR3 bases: TGTGCCAGCAGTTTGGTCGGCCAAGAGACCCAGTACTTC.

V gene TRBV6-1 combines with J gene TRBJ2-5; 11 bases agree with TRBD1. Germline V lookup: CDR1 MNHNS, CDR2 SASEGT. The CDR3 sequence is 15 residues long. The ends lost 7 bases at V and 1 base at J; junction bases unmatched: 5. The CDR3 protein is CASTGTGGAQETQYF. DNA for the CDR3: TGTGCCAGCACCGGGACAGGGGGGGCCCAAGAGACCCAGTACTTC.

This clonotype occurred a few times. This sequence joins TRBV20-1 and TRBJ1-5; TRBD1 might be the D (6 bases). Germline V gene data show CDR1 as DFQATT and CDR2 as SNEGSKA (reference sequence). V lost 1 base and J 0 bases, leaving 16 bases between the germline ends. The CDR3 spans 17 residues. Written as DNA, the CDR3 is TGCAGTGCTAGAGGTGTTGGAGGGGGTAATAGCAATCAGCCCCAGCATTTT. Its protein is CSARGVGGGNSNQPQHF.

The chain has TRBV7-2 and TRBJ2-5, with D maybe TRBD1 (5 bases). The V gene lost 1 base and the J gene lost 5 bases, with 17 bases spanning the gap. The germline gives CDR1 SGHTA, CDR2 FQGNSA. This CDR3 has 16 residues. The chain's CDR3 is CASSLDPWGRVETQYF. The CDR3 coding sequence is TGTGCCAGCAGCTTAGACCCCTGGGGCAGGGTGGAGACCCAGTACTTC.

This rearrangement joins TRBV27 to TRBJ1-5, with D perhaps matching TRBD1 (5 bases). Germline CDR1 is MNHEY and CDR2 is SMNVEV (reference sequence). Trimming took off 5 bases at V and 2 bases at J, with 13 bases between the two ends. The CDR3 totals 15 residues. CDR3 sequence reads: CASSPQGLGNQPQHF. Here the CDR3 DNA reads TGTGCCAGCAGTCCCCAGGGCCTCGGCAATCAGCCCCAGCATTTT.

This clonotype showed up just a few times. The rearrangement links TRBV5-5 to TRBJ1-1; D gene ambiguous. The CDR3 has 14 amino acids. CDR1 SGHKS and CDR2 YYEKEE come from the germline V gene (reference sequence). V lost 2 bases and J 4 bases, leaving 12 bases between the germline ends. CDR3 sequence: CASSFPQVPTEAFF. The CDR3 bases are TGTGCCAGCAGCTTCCCCCAGGTTCCCACTGAAGCTTTCTTT.

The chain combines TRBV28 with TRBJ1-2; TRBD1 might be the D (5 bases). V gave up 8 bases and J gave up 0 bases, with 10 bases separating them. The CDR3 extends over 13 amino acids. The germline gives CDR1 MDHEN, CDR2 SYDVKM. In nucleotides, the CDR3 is TGTGCCAGCCGGGGACGAGCTAACTATGGCTACACCTTC. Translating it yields CASRGRANYGYTF.

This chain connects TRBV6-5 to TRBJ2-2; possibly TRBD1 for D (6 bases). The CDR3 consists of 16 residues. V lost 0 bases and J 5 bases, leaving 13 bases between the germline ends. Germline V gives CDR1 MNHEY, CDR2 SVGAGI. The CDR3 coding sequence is TGTGCCAGCAGTTACTCAAGGGGGAGTAGGACCGGGGAGCTGTTTTTT. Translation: CASSYSRGSRTGELFF.

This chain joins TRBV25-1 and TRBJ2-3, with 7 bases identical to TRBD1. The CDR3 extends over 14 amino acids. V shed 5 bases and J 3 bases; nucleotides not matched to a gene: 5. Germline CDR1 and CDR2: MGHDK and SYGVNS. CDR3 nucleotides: TGTGCCAGCAGTAGAGGGGGCGAAACAGATACGCAGTATTTT. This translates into CASSRGGETDTQYF.

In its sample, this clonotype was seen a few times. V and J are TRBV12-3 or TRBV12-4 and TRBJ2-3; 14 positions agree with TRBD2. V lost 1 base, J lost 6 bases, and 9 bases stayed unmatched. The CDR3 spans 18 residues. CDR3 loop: CASSLGLAGGPGLDTQYF. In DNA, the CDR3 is TGTGCCAGCAGTTTAGGACTAGCGGGGGGGCCAGGATTGGATACGCAGTATTTT.

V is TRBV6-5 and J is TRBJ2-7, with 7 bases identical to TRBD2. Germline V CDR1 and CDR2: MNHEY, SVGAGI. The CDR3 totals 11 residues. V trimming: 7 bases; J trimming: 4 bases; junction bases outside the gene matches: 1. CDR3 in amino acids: CASTGLYEQYF. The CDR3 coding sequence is TGTGCCAGCACGGGACTATACGAGCAGTACTTC.

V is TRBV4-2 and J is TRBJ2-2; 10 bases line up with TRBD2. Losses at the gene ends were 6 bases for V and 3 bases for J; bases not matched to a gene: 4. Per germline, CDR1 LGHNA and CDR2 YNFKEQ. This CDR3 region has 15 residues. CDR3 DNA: TGTGCCAGCAGGAGCGGGGGGGCCGACACCGGGGAGCTGTTTTTT. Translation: CASRSGGADTGELFF.

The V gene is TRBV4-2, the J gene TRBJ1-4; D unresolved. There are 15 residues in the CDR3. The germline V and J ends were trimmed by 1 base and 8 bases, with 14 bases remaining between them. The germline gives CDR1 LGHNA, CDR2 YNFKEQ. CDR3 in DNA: TGTGCCAGCAGCCAAGGCCCTGACCTTACGGAAAAACTGTTTTTT. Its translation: CASSQGPDLTEKLFF.

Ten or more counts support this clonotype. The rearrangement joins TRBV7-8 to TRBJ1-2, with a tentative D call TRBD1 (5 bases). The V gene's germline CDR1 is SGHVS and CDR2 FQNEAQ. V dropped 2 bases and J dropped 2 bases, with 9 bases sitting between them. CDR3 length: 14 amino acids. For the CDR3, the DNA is TGTGCCAGCAGCTTACGGCAGGGCAACTATGGCTACACCTTC. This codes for CASSLRQGNYGYTF. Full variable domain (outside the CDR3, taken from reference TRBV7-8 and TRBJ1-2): GAGVSQSPRYKVAKRGQDVALRCDPISGHVSLFWYQQALGQGPEFLTYFQNEAQLDKSGLPSDRFFAERPEGSVSTLKIQRTQQEDSAVYLCASSLRQGNYGYTFGSGTRLTVV.

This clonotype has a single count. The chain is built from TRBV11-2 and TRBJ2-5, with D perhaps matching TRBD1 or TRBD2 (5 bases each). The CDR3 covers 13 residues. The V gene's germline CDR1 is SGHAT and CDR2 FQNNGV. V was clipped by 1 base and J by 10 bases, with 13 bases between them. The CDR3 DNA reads TGTGCCAGCAGCTTAGGGGGGAAGGGGCTCCAGTACTTC. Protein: CASSLGGKGLQYF.

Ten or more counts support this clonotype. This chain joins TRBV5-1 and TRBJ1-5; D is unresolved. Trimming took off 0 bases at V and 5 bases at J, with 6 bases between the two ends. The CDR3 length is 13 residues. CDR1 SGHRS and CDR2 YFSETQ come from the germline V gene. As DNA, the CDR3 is TGCGCCAGCAGCTTGGACCGGTATCAGCCCCAGCATTTT. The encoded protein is CASSLDRYQPQHF. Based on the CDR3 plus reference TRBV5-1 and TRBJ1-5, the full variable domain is KAGVTQTPRYLIKTRGQQVTLSCSPISGHRSVSWYQQTPGQGLQFLFEYFSETQRNKGNFPGRFSGRQFSNSRSEMNVSTLELGDSALYLCASSLDRYQPQHFGDGTRLSIL.

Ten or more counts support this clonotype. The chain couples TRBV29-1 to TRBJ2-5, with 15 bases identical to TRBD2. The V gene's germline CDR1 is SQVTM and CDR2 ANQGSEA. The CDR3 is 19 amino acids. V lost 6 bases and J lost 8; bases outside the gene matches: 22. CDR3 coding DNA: TGCAGCGTGGCGACAGGGGGCGGACTAGCGGGGGGGCCATTGGATACCCAGTACTTC. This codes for CSVATGGGLAGGPLDTQYF.

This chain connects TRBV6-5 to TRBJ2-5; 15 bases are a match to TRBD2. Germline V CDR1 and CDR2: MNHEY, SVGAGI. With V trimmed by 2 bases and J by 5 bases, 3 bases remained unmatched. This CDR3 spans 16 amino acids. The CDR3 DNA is TGTGCCAGCAGTTACACCGGGACTAGCGGGGGGGAGACCCAGTACTTC. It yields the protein CASSYTGTSGGETQYF.

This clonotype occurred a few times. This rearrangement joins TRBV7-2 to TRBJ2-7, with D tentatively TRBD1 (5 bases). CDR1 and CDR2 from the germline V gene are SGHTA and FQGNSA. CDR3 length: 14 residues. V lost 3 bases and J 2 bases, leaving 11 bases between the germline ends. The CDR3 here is CASSLFPGTYEQYF. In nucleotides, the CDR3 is TGTGCCAGCAGCTTGTTCCCAGGGACCTACGAGCAGTACTTC.

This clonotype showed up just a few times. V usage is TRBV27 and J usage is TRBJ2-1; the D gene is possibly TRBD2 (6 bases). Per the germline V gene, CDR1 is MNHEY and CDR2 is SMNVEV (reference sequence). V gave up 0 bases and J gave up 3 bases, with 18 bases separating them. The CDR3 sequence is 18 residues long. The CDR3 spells CASSLSGGTSYRYNEQFF. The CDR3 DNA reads TGTGCCAGCAGTTTATCGGGGGGTACATCGTACCGCTACAATGAGCAGTTCTTC.

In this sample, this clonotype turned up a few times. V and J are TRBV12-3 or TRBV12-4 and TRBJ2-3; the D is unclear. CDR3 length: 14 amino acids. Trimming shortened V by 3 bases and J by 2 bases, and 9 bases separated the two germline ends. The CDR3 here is CASSFTTTTDTQYF. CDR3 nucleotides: TGTGCCAGCAGTTTTACGACGACCACAGATACGCAGTATTTT.

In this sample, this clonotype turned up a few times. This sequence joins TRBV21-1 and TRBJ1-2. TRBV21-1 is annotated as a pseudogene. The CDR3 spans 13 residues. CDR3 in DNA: TGTGCCAGACAGGGGCCTCCTAACTATGGCTACACCTTC. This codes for CARQGPPNYGYTF.

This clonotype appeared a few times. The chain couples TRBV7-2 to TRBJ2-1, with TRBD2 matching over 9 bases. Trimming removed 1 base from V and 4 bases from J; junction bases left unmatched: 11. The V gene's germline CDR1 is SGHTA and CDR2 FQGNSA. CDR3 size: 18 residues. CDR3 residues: CASSLGPKLAGPYNEQFF. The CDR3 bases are TGTGCCAGCAGCTTAGGCCCAAAGCTAGCGGGGCCTTACAATGAGCAGTTCTTC. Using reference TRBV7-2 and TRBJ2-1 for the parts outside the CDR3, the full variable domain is GAGVSQSPSNKVTEKGKDVELRCDPISGHTALYWYRQSLGQGLEFLIYFQGNSAPDKSGLPSDRFSAERTGGSVSTLTIQRTQQEDSAVYLCASSLGPKLAGPYNEQFFGPGTRLTVL.

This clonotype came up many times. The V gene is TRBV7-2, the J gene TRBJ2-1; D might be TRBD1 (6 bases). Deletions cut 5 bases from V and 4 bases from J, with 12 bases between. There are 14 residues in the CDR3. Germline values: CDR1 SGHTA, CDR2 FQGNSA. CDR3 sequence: CASSLRDNYNEQFF. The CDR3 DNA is TGTGCCAGCAGCCTACGGGACAATTACAATGAGCAGTTCTTC.

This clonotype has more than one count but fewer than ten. The CDR3 loop reads CASSLRALVGGDQETQYF. The CDR3 DNA sequence: TGTGCCAGCAGTCTCCGGGCGCTGGTGGGCGGGGACCAAGAGACCCAGTACTTC. The rearrangement joins TRBV28 to TRBJ2-5; TRBD2 is a possible D gene (6 bases). Germline CDR1 and CDR2: MDHEN and SYDVKM. The CDR3 sequence is 18 residues long. The V end was cut by 5 bases, the J end by 0 bases, with 22 bases between.

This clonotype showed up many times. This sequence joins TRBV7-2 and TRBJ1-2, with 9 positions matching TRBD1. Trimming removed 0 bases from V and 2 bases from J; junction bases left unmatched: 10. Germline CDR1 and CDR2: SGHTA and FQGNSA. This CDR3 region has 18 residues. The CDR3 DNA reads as TGTGCCAGCAGCTTAGCGGCTCGGACAGGGGATTTAAACTATGGCTACACCTTC. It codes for CASSLAARTGDLNYGYTF. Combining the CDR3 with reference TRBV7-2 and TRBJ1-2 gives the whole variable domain GAGVSQSPSNKVTEKGKDVELRCDPISGHTALYWYRQSLGQGLEFLIYFQGNSAPDKSGLPSDRFSAERTGGSVSTLTIQRTQQEDSAVYLCASSLAARTGDLNYGYTFGSGTRLTVV.